The clone carrying this TCR beta chain was recorded at least ten times. Its antigen is currently unknown. This entry comes from a study of blood T cells in healthy people across ages. In each sample, at least 6.5 million PBMCs were isolated. Study findings and constraints: Age showed a roughly linear inverse relationship with TCR beta diversity per million T cells.

Per the germline V gene, CDR1 is DFQATT and CDR2 is SNEGSKA (reference sequence). Germline trimming cut 4 bases from V and 1 base from J; bases unmatched to any gene: 11. The length of the CDR3 is 16 residues. A second PCR of 7 to 11 cycles used a sample-barcoded 5' primer and a J-beta primer mix. Every cDNA was tagged by a template-switch adaptor with 12 random nucleotides. TCRdb used MiXCR to reprocess the 5' RACE reads, holding one entry per CDR3 protein. Of hundreds of thousands of distinct CDR3 sequences in the sample, more than 35% were seen once. Sequenced sample: blood. The source is a man aged 80 or over in good health. This chain uses TRBV20-1 with TRBJ2-3, with TRBD2 matching over 7 bases. The CDR3 DNA is TGCAGTGCTAACCCCCCGGGGGGTTGGGGCACAGATACGCAGTATTTT. This gives the protein CSANPPGGWGTDTQYF.